This TCR beta chain was retrieved from a study of vaccination and CD4 T cells after COVID-19. At the level of the study: Convalescent individuals exhibited SARS-CoV-2 positivity on nasal swab PCR, with under 10 mild and one severe presentation. Those taking part got two shots of either the BNT162b2 or the mRNA-1273 vaccine. Study findings and constraints: There was no significant change from approximately 21 to 38 median reactive clonotypes.

Treatment in this sample: roughly 10-day PBMC culture with coronavirus spike peptide pools or control peptides (ViraFEST assay). Scientists ran DNA taken from cultured CD4+ T cells through the Oncomine TCR Beta short-read assay for sequencing. Cultured CD4+ T cells yielded the extracted genomic DNA. TCRdb reprocessed the PCR reads via MiXCR and lists one record per CDR3 protein. The sample records over 8,500 distinct CDR3 sequences, around 63% being singletons. The CDR3 totals 12 residues. V dropped 2 bases and J dropped 7 bases, with 6 bases sitting between them. Germline lookup yields CDR1 KGHSH and CDR2 LQKENI. Turning to this clonotype: Its antigen is as yet unknown.

This clonotype originated in a human donor who had recovered from COVID-19. This chain joins TRBV18 and TRBJ1-5; a possible D gene is TRBD1 (6 bases). The sequenced sample was CD4+ T cells from blood, cultured in vitro, obtained before SARS-CoV-2 vaccination. CDR3 protein: CASSPGGQPQHF. Written as DNA, the CDR3 is TGTGCCAGCTCACCAGGGGGCCAGCCCCAGCATTTT.